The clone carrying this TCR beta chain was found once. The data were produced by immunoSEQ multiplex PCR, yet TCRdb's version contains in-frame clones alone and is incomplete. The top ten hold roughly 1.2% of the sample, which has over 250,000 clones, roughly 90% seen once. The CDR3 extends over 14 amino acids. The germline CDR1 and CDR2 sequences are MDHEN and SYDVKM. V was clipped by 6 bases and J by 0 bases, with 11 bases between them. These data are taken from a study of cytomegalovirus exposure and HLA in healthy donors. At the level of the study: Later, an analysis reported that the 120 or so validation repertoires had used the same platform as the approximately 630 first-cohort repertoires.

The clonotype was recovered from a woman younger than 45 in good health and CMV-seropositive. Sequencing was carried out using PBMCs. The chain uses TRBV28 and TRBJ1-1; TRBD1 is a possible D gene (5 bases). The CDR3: CASRTQVVNTEAFF. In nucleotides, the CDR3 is TGTGCCAGCAGGACACAGGTTGTGAACACTGAAGCTTTCTTT. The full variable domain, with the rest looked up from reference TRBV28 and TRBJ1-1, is DVKVTQSSRYLVKRTGEKVFLECVQDMDHENMFWYRQDPGLGLRLIYFSYDVKMKEKGDIPEGYSVSREKKERFSLILESASTNQTSMYLCASRTQVVNTEAFFGQGTRLTVV.